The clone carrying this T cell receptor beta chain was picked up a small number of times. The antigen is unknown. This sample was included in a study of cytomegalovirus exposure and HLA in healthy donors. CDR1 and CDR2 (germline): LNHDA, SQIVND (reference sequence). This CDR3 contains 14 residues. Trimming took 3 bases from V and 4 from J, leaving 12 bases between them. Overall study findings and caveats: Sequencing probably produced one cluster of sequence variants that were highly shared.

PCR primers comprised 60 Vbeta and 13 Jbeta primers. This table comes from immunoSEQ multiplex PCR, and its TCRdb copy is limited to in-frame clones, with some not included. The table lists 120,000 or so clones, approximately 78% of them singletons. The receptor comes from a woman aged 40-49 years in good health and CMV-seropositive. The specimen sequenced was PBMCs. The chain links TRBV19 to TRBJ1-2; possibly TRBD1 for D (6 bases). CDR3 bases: TGTGCCAGTAGTATGGGAGGGGGTTTCTATGGCTACACCTTC. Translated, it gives CASSMGGGFYGYTF.